A selection of T cell receptor beta chains follows, all from one sample in a study of blood T cell repertoires in COVID-19. Here immunoSEQ multiplex PCR was the method, and the copy in TCRdb shows in-frame clones only, minus some. The repertoire holds about 250,000 clones, with over 80% as singletons. The source material was PBMCs or T cells enriched from blood (not recorded which). The source of these receptors is a woman in her 30s with acute COVID-19. The CDR3 runs from the conserved cysteine through the conserved F or W. The D gene is left open where the match is weak. Part of the rows lack a size; the others show once, few, many or a class for expanded clones.

CDR3 protein | CDR3 DNA | V gene | D gene | J gene | clone size
CASSRTGNTEAFF | TGTGCCAGCAGTCGTACAGGGAACACTGAAGCTTTCTTT | TRBV7-8 | . | TRBJ1-1 | once
CASSQDLLQNSPLHF | TGCGCCAGCAGCCAAGATCTCCTCCAGAATTCACCCCTCCACTTT | TRBV4-1 | . | TRBJ1-6 | few
CATSPRREGGDGYTF | TGTGCCACCAGTCCTCGACGGGAAGGCGGTGATGGCTACACCTTC | TRBV15 | . | TRBJ1-2 | .
CASSFYRGSNQPQHF | TGTGCCAGCAGTTTTTACAGGGGCTCCAATCAGCCCCAGCATTTT | TRBV5-8 | TRBD1 | TRBJ1-5 | few
CASSWGGNQPQHF | TGTGCCAGCAGCTGGGGGGGAAATCAGCCCCAGCATTTT | TRBV12-3/TRBV12-4 | . | TRBJ1-5 | .
CASQTGVQHEQYF | TGTGCCAGTCAGACAGGGGTTCAGCACGAGCAGTACTTC | TRBV2 | TRBD1 | TRBJ2-7 | .
CASSLRRSADTQYF | TGCGCCAGCAGCTTGAGGCGGTCGGCAGATACGCAGTATTTT | TRBV5-1 | . | TRBJ2-3 | .
CASSRTRSYEQYF | TGTGCCAGCAGCAGGACAAGGAGCTACGAGCAGTACTTC | TRBV6-5 | . | TRBJ2-7 | .
CASSIRLTGELFF | TGTGCCAGTAGTATACGGTTAACCGGGGAGCTGTTTTTT | TRBV19 | . | TRBJ2-2 | .
CASSPGQGGEQYF | TGTGCCAGCAGTCCGGGACAGGGGGGCGAGCAGTACTTC | TRBV2 | TRBD1 | TRBJ2-7 | .
CACGEDQPQHF | TGTGCCTGCGGGGAAGACCAGCCCCAGCATTTT | TRBV30 | . | TRBJ1-5 | .
CASSDERIAELGNTQYF | TGTGCCAGCAGTGACGAACGAATAGCGGAACTCGGTAATACGCAGTATTTT | TRBV2 | . | TRBJ2-3 | .
CASSFSGTGGYEQYF | TGCGCCAGCAGCTTTTCCGGGACAGGGGGCTACGAGCAGTACTTC | TRBV5-1 | TRBD1 | TRBJ2-7 | .
CASPEDRVPNYGYTF | TGTGCCAGTCCGGAGGACAGGGTCCCTAACTATGGCTACACCTTC | TRBV21-1 | . | TRBJ1-2 | .
CAWSADFGGLGYTF | TGTGCCTGGAGTGCGGACTTCGGGGGGCTTGGCTACACCTTC | TRBV30 | . | TRBJ1-2 | .
CASSLTLNTEAFF | TGTGCCAGCAGTTTAACATTGAACACTGAAGCTTTCTTT | TRBV27 | . | TRBJ1-1 | .
CASSLETGPNTEAFF | TGTGCCAGCAGCTTAGAGACAGGGCCGAACACTGAAGCTTTCTTT | TRBV11-2 | TRBD1 | TRBJ1-1 | once
CASSLRLTSLAKNIQYF | TGTGCCAGCAGTCTCCGCCTAACCTCACTAGCCAAAAACATTCAGTACTTC | TRBV27 | . | TRBJ2-4 | .